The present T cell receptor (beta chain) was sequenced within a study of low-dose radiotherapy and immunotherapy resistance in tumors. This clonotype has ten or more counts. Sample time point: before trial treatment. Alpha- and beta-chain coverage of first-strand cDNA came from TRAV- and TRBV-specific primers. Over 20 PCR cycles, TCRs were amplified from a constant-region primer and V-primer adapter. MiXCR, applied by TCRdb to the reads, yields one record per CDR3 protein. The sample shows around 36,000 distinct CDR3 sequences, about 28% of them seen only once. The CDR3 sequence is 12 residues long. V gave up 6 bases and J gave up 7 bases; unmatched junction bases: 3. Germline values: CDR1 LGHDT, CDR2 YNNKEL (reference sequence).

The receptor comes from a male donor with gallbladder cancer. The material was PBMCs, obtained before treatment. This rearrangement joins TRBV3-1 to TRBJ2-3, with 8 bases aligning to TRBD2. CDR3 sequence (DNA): TGTGCCAGCAGTACGGGAGGGTATACGCAGTATTTT. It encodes CASSTGGYTQYF.